These 30 T cell receptor beta chains originate from one sample sequenced in a study of T cells in Graves' hyperthyroidism and ophthalmopathy. The TCR beta CDR3 regions underwent amplification using RNA transcripts as the source. The TCR CDR3 first-round RT-PCR relied on the HTBI primer set. Each CDR3 protein is one row after TCRdb ran MiXCR on the multiplex PCR reads. Of 340,000 or so distinct CDR3 sequences in the sample, roughly 18% are singletons; the top ten hold around 47%. Source material: blood. These receptors came from a woman aged 50 to 60 with Graves' hyperthyroidism.

This clonotype was seen ten or more times. This chain links TRBV20-1 with TRBJ1-2; 8 nucleotides match TRBD1. CDR1 is DFQATT, CDR2 SNEGSKA, per germline (reference sequence). The V and J ends lost 7 bases and 4 bases, in that order; junction bases with no gene match: 8. This CDR3 has 13 residues. The CDR3 spells CSVSSGTGYGYTF. CDR3 sequence (DNA): TGCAGTGTAAGCTCCGGGACAGGCTATGGCTACACCTTC.

V and J are TRBV28 and TRBJ1-2; a possible D gene is TRBD1 (6 bases). In germline, CDR1 is MDHEN, CDR2 SYDVKM. Trimming removed 5 bases from V and 4 bases from J, with 17 bases in between. This CDR3 has 15 residues. In DNA, the CDR3 is TGTGCCAGCAGTCCCACAGGGCGAGAAGGCTATGGCTACACCTTC. As protein: CASSPTGREGYGYTF.

The table lists this clonotype with a few counts. The chain has TRBV9 and TRBJ2-2; no reliable D call. Trimming stripped 1 base from V and 0 bases from J, with 4 bases between. CDR1 is SGDLS, CDR2 YYNGEE, per germline. This CDR3 region has 14 residues. The CDR3, as DNA: TGTGCCAGCAGCGTAACATCGAACACCGGGGAGCTGTTTTTT. This translates into CASSVTSNTGELFF.

V and J are TRBV12-3 or TRBV12-4 and TRBJ2-5; tentative D call: TRBD1 (6 bases). The CDR3 has 15 amino acids. Trimming removed 3 bases at V and 4 bases at J, with 15 bases between. The CDR3 sequence is CASSLGATSVETQYF. The CDR3 bases are TGTGCCAGCAGTTTGGGGGCGACCAGCGTAGAGACCCAGTACTTC.

This clonotype was seen repeatedly, ten times or more. The V call is TRBV28, the J call TRBJ1-6; the D is unclear. Deletions cut 6 bases from V and 7 bases from J, with 10 bases between. Germline V lookup: CDR1 MDHEN, CDR2 SYDVKM. The CDR3 runs 13 residues. CDR3 in DNA: TGTGCCAGCAGGTTGCCGGGGAATTCACCCCTCCACTTT. Its protein product is CASRLPGNSPLHF.

This clonotype turned up a few times. The chain uses TRBV20-1 and TRBJ1-2, with D possibly TRBD1 on 5 matching bases. V lost 0 bases to trimming and J lost 6 bases, with 14 bases between them. Germline-derived CDR1 and CDR2 are DFQATT and SNEGSKA (reference sequence). CDR3 size: 14 residues. The CDR3, as DNA: TGCAGTGCTAGAGATGCGCCCGGGACCCATGGCTACACCTTC. Translation: CSARDAPGTHGYTF.

The V call is TRBV6-1, the J call TRBJ2-1; D gene unclear. Trimming pared 7 bases from V and 6 bases from J, leaving 19 bases between. From germline, CDR1 is MNHNS and CDR2 SASEGT. The CDR3 sequence is 15 residues long. CDR3 sequence (DNA): TGTGCCAGCACCCCCCTGAGGTCCGATACCAATGAGCAGTTCTTC. Its protein product is CASTPLRSDTNEQFF.

This clonotype was observed at least ten times. J is TRBJ1-2 and V is TRBV3-1; D unclear. CDR3 length: 15 residues. Germline loops: CDR1 LGHDT, CDR2 YNNKEL (reference sequence). Trimming removed 1 base from V and 4 bases from J, with 13 bases in between. In DNA, the CDR3 is TGTGCCAGCAGCCAAGGGACTTTCAGCGGCTATGGCTACACCTTC. Residues: CASSQGTFSGYGYTF.

The sample holds one count of this clonotype. It may be a read error: a sequence one base away is much more abundant. Here the CDR3 omits its conserved ending phenylalanine or tryptophan, so a read error is the likely source. This rearrangement joins TRBV5-1 to TRBJ1-1, with a possible D match to TRBD1 (6 bases). Germline V gene sequence: CDR1 SGHRS, CDR2 YFSETQ. The V and J ends lost 0 bases and 6 bases respectively, with 12 bases between them. This CDR3 has 14 residues. The CDR3 reads CASSLDREGAEAFL. The DNA of the CDR3 is TGCGCCAGCAGCTTGGACAGGGAGGGCGCTGAAGCTTTCCTT.

This clonotype came up a few times. Sequence at one end of the junction differs from germline and may be a read error. This chain uses TRBV3-1 with TRBJ2-5; D remains ambiguous. The CDR3 is 16 residues long. CDR1 is LGHDT, CDR2 YNNKEL, per germline (reference sequence). Written as DNA, the CDR3 is TGTGCCAGCAGCCCATTCGTTGGGCCCAACCAAGGGACCCAGTACTTC. Encoded protein: CASSPFVGPNQGTQYF.

This clonotype has just a few counts. In DNA, the CDR3 is TGTGCCAGCAGTCTTGGTGGGAAGAAGAACACTGAAGCTTTCTTT. As protein: CASSLGGKKNTEAFF. This chain links TRBV12-3 or TRBV12-4 with TRBJ1-1; no definite D call. V lost 5 bases and J 1 base, leaving 14 bases between the germline ends. The CDR3 totals 15 residues.

The V call is TRBV11-1, the J call TRBJ2-2; perhaps TRBD2 as D (5 bases). The CDR3 totals 16 residues. Germline V gene sequence: CDR1 SGHAT, CDR2 FQDESV (reference sequence). V was cut by 3 bases and J by 3 bases, with 14 bases left in between. CDR3 sequence reads: CASSLTTEVDTGELFF. The CDR3 DNA is TGTGCCAGCAGCTTGACTACCGAAGTGGACACCGGGGAGCTGTTTTTT.

This clonotype was seen at least ten times. V gene TRBV11-2 combines with J gene TRBJ1-1; 8 nucleotides line up with TRBD1. This CDR3 comprises 14 residues. Per germline, CDR1 SGHAT and CDR2 FQNNGV. The V gene end was trimmed by 2 bases and the J gene end by 6 bases; junction bases not matched to a gene: 5. The CDR3 bases are TGTGCCAGCAGCTTAACGGACAGGGTCGCTGAAGCTTTCTTT. As protein: CASSLTDRVAEAFF.

The table lists this clonotype with a count of one. The chain carries TRBV4-3 and TRBJ2-7; D gene uncertain. The CDR3 extends over 14 amino acids. V shed 1 base and J shed 1 base, with 8 bases lying between them. Germline V gene sequence: CDR1 LGHNA, CDR2 YSLEER. As DNA, the CDR3 is TGCGCCAGCAGCCAAGGGGCTGTTTCCTACGAGCAGTACTTC. This gives the protein CASSQGAVSYEQYF.

There are a few counts of this clonotype. The chain uses TRBV19 and TRBJ2-1, with TRBD1 identical over 10 bases. Per germline, CDR1 LNHDA and CDR2 SQIVND (reference sequence). With V trimmed by 2 bases and J by 4 bases, 2 bases remained unmatched. The CDR3 is 15 residues long. CDR3 loop: CASSIQGQGYNEQFF. CDR3 nucleotides: TGTGCCAGTAGTATACAGGGACAGGGGTACAATGAGCAGTTCTTC.

This clonotype appeared a few times. The rearrangement uses TRBV27 and TRBJ1-6, with 9 bases lining up with TRBD1. The CDR3 is made up of 14 amino acids. Germline CDR1 and CDR2: MNHEY and SMNVEV (reference sequence). V lost 6 bases to trimming and J lost 12 bases; unmatched junction nucleotides: 9. The CDR3 bases are TGTGCCAGCAGCTTACAGGGGGCGGAGGGACCCCTCCACTTT. Its translation is CASSLQGAEGPLHF.

This clonotype has ten or more counts. This chain links TRBV20-1 with TRBJ2-3; unclear D gene. Germline V gene sequence: CDR1 DFQATT, CDR2 SNEGSKA (reference sequence). CDR3 size: 13 residues. With 0 bases removed from V and 2 bases from J, the gap between germline ends came to 6 bases. CDR3 in DNA: TGCAGTGCTAGAGATATGAACACAGATACGCAGTATTTT. Protein sequence: CSARDMNTDTQYF.

In this sample, this clonotype turned up a few times. The V and J genes are TRBV7-9 and TRBJ1-5; a possible D gene is TRBD1 (6 bases). CDR3 length equals 16 residues. CDR1 and CDR2 (germline): SEHNR, FQNEAQ (reference sequence). V was clipped by 3 bases and J by 7 bases, with 19 bases between them. This CDR3 reads CASSFDAGQGTQPQHF. The CDR3 nucleotides read TGTGCCAGCAGCTTTGACGCCGGCCAGGGGACACAGCCCCAGCATTTT. The complete variable domain, with remaining parts taken from reference TRBV7-9 and TRBJ1-5, reads DTGVSQNPRHKITKRGQNVTFRCDPISEHNRLYWYRQTLGQGPEFLTYFQNEAQLEKSRLLSDRFSAERPKGSFSTLEIQRTEQGDSAMYLCASSFDAGQGTQPQHFGDGTRLSIL.

The V and J genes are TRBV20-1 and TRBJ2-3; 8 nucleotides line up with TRBD2. V shed 5 bases and J 4 bases; nucleotides not matched to a gene: 5. Germline V gene sequence: CDR1 DFQATT, CDR2 SNEGSKA (reference sequence). The CDR3 is made up of 13 amino acids. The CDR3 is CSAGPGGPDTQYF. The CDR3 DNA sequence: TGCAGTGCTGGGCCGGGAGGGCCAGATACGCAGTATTTT.

There are a few counts of this clonotype. This chain links TRBV4-1 with TRBJ1-1; 12 bases map to TRBD1. The CDR3 extends over 16 amino acids. The V gene end was trimmed by 3 bases and the J gene end by 4 bases; junction bases not matched to a gene: 6. Germline-derived CDR1 and CDR2 are MGHRA and YSYEKL. The CDR3 spells CASSHTPGQGATEAFF. The DNA for the CDR3 is TGCGCCAGCAGCCACACCCCGGGACAGGGGGCCACTGAAGCTTTCTTT.

This clonotype was observed a handful of times. The rearrangement joins TRBV29-1 to TRBJ2-5; D may be TRBD1 or TRBD2 (5 bases each). The CDR3 totals 14 residues. Germline loops: CDR1 SQVTM, CDR2 ANQGSEA. The germline V and J ends were trimmed by 4 bases and 4 bases, with 16 bases remaining between them. CDR3 protein: CSVVRGGAGETQYF. CDR3 nucleotide sequence: TGCAGCGTTGTAAGGGGTGGTGCGGGAGAGACCCAGTACTTC. The full variable domain, rest sourced from reference TRBV29-1 and TRBJ2-5, is SAVISQKPSRDICQRGTSLTIQCQVDSQVTMMFWYRQQPGQSLTLIATANQGSEATYESGFVIDKFPISRPNLTFSTLTVSNMSPEDSSIYLCSVVRGGAGETQYFGPGTRLLVL.

The rearrangement links TRBV29-1 to TRBJ2-5, with D uncertain. CDR1 SQVTM and CDR2 ANQGSEA come from the germline V gene. This CDR3 is 13 amino acids long. V lost 1 base and J lost 2, with 8 bases in between. CDR3 sequence reads: CSVEADLQETQYF. The CDR3 nucleotides are TGCAGCGTTGAAGCAGATCTACAAGAGACCCAGTACTTC.

In its sample, this clonotype was seen many times. Written as DNA, the CDR3 is TGTGCCAGCAGCAGAGAACCGGGACAGCGCAATTGGGCCTACGAGCAGTACGTC. Translation: CASSREPGQRNWAYEQYV. The J gene is TRBJ2-7, the V gene TRBV6-1; the match to TRBD1 covers 7 bases. J gave up 2 bases and V 6 bases, and 19 bases lay outside the gene matches. The germline V gene has CDR1 MNHNS and CDR2 SASEGT. This CDR3 has 18 residues.

The gene calls are TRBV7-2 and TRBJ2-5, with D hard to call. Trimming left V 5 bases short and J 1 base short, with 5 bases between. Germline lookup yields CDR1 SGHTA and CDR2 FQGNSA. This CDR3 has 12 residues. CDR3 residues: CASSKFQETQYF. DNA of the CDR3: TGTGCCAGCAGCAAGTTCCAAGAGACCCAGTACTTC.

This clonotype has a handful of counts. V gene TRBV27 combines with J gene TRBJ1-5, with 9 nucleotides matching TRBD1. Germline trimming cut 4 bases from V and 4 bases from J; bases unmatched to any gene: 5. Germline V lookup: CDR1 MNHEY, CDR2 SMNVEV (reference sequence). This CDR3 has 15 residues. The CDR3 region is CASSSTGGPNQPQHF. The CDR3 DNA is TGTGCCAGCAGTTCAACAGGGGGCCCTAATCAGCCCCAGCATTTT.

This rearrangement joins TRBV6-1 to TRBJ1-2; possible D gene TRBD1, 5 bases. From germline, CDR1 is MNHNS and CDR2 SASEGT. V was shortened by 8 bases and J by 8 bases, with 18 bases between the two germline ends. CDR3 length: 13 residues. The CDR3 protein is CASWKQGGRGYTF. CDR3 DNA: TGTGCCAGCTGGAAGCAGGGAGGTCGCGGCTACACCTTC.

This clonotype was counted between two and nine times. The chain combines TRBV29-1 with TRBJ2-7; 10 nucleotides match TRBD2. The germline CDR1 and CDR2 sequences are SQVTM and ANQGSEA. The CDR3 has 15 amino acids. The V segment lost 3 bases and the J segment 2 bases; nucleotides outside the gene matches: 7. CDR3 region: CSVDLAGDGTYEQYF. The CDR3 DNA follows: TGCAGCGTTGATCTAGCGGGAGATGGAACCTACGAGCAGTACTTC.

This clonotype has more than one count but fewer than ten. The V call is TRBV12-3 or TRBV12-4, the J call TRBJ1-6; possible D gene TRBD1, 5 bases. The length of the CDR3 is 13 residues. The V gene lost 2 bases and the J gene lost 15 bases, with 14 bases spanning the gap. The CDR3 loop is CASSLTAKGRLHF. CDR3 in DNA: TGTGCCAGCAGTTTAACAGCCAAGGGGCGCCTCCACTTT.

The chain links TRBV11-3 to TRBJ1-1; D is ambiguous. From germline, CDR1 is SGHNT and CDR2 YENEEA. V lost 1 base to trimming and J lost 0 bases, with 9 bases between them. The CDR3 has 15 amino acids. CDR3 region: CASSLGGNMNTEAFF. The CDR3 DNA reads TGTGCCAGCAGCTTAGGAGGGAATATGAACACTGAAGCTTTCTTT.

This clonotype has just a few counts. The gene calls are TRBV11-2 and TRBJ1-1, with 8 bases lining up with TRBD1. Germline V CDR1 and CDR2: SGHAT, FQNNGV. The V and J ends lost 4 bases and 8 bases, in that order; junction bases with no gene match: 6. The CDR3 consists of 13 residues. In DNA, the CDR3 is TGTGCCAGCAGCTCTCCGAGGGACAGGGAAGCTTTCTTT. As protein: CASSSPRDREAFF.